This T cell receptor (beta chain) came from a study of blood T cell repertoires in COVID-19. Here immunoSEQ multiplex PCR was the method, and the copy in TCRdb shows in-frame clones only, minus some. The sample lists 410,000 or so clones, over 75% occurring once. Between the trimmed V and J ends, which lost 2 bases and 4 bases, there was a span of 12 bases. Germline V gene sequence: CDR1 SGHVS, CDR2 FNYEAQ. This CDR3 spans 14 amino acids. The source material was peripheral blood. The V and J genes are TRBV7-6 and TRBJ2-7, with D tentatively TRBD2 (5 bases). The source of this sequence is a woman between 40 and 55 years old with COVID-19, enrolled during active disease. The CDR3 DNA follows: TGTGCCAGCAGCTTAACGGACGGGATTTACGAGCAGTACTTC. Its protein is CASSLTDGIYEQYF.